The T cell receptor (beta chain) described here comes from a study of cytomegalovirus exposure and HLA in healthy donors. Primers for the PCR totalled 60 Vbeta and 13 Jbeta. Profiled with immunoSEQ multiplex PCR; TCRdb holds only in-frame clones, not every one. Recorded for this sample: tens of thousands of clones. CDR1 and CDR2 (germline): LNHNV, YYDKDF (reference sequence). The CDR3 has 19 amino acids. Trimming cost V 0 bases and J 3 bases, with 23 bases left between them. This TCR was sampled from a woman in her sixties in good health and CMV-seronegative. Input material: PBMCs. The gene calls are TRBV15 and TRBJ1-1, with D maybe TRBD1 (6 bases). The CDR3 coding sequence is TGTGCCACCAGCAGAGATATCTTTATGGGGGCGTCTAGCCACACTGAAGCTTTCTTT. Its translation is CATSRDIFMGASSHTEAFF.